The 30 T cell receptor beta chains in this list originate from one sample, sequenced in a study of tumor-infiltrating lymphocytes in primary liver carcinoma. TCR beta cDNA was reverse-transcribed from 500 to 550 ng of total RNA. The reaction used a constant-region primer and ProtoScript II reverse transcriptase. Slightly modified ARM-PCR, run as three nested multiplex PCR rounds, produced the TCR beta libraries. A C-beta reverse primer was combined with TRBV1-TRBV30 forward primers in the first two PCR rounds, and each round had approximately 9 cycles. MiXCR was run by TCRdb on the multiplex PCR reads, yielding one entry per CDR3 protein. Of 90,000 to 150,000 distinct CDR3 sequences in the sample, about two thirds were seen once. Joint extraction of RNA and DNA used 20-30 mg of bulk tissue that was unsorted. The sample taken for sequencing was tumor-adjacent normal liver tissue. The receptors here all came from a woman in her sixties or seventies with primary liver carcinoma and hepatitis B virus infection.

Of note for this clonotype: One end of the junction does not line up with germline, which may come from a read error. V gene TRBV4-1 combines with J gene TRBJ2-5; possibly TRBD2 for D (6 bases). Germline CDR1 is MGHRA and CDR2 is YSYEKL. The CDR3 contains 14 residues. The chain's CDR3 is CASSQEGRPGAQYF. CDR3 nucleotides: TGCGCCAGTAGCCAAGAAGGGAGACCGGGGGCCCAGTACTTC.

A note on this clonotype: A much larger clone lies one base from this, so it may be a read error. It is likely a read error, because the conserved phenylalanine at the end of the CDR3 is missing. This chain uses TRBV6-5 with TRBJ2-7; possible D gene TRBD2, 7 bases. Trimming removed 6 bases from V and 7 bases from J, with 13 bases in between. The germline V gene has CDR1 MNHEY and CDR2 SVGAGI. The CDR3 sequence is 12 residues long. This CDR3 is CASRERGGEQYS. The CDR3 region has the DNA TGTGCCAGCAGAGAGAGGGGGGGTGAGCAGTACTCC.

This clonotype was found once. A much larger clone differs from this one at a single base, so this may be a read error. The chain employs TRBV7-9 and TRBJ1-1; D unclear. With 1 base removed from V and 1 base from J, the gap between germline ends came to 10 bases. Germline CDR1 is SEHNR and CDR2 is FQNEAQ (reference sequence). The CDR3 totals 15 residues. CDR3 DNA sequence: TGTGCCAGCAGCTTAGTCCATGGGGAGAACACTGAAGCTTTCTTT. The encoded protein is CASSLVHGENTEAFF.

Worth noting for this clonotype: The conserved closing phenylalanine or tryptophan is absent in this CDR3, likely reflecting a read error. CDR3 in amino acids: CASSWGTSMADTQYI. The CDR3 DNA reads TGTGCCAGCAGTTGGGGGACTAGCATGGCAGATACGCAGTATATT. V usage is TRBV12-3 or TRBV12-4 and J usage is TRBJ2-3; TRBD2 aligns across 9 bases. The J segment lost 4 bases and the V segment lost 4 bases, leaving 6 bases of the junction unmatched. The length of the CDR3 is 15 residues.

Comments on this clonotype: This is likely a read error, given that the CDR3 carries no conserved phenylalanine or tryptophan at its end. V and J are TRBV10-1 and TRBJ2-2; D is undetermined. This CDR3 comprises 13 residues. The ends were cut back, 6 bases at V and 1 base at J, with 6 bases in the middle. CDR1 and CDR2 (germline): WNHNN, SYGVQD (reference sequence). CDR3 in amino acids: CASRLWNTGELFS. As DNA, the CDR3 is TGCGCCAGCAGACTCTGGAACACCGGGGAGCTGTTTTCT.

For this clonotype: A read error may account for a junction end that differs from germline. The V call is TRBV11-1, the J call TRBJ2-7; 9 positions agree with TRBD2. The CDR3 totals 13 residues. Germline loops: CDR1 SGHAT, CDR2 FQDESV (reference sequence). CDR3 protein: CSRSLYLAGLWYF. In DNA, the CDR3 is TGTTCCAGGAGCTTATACCTAGCGGGATTATGGTACTTC.

A note on this clonotype: The conserved final phenylalanine or tryptophan is absent from the CDR3, which likely points to a read error. The rearrangement joins TRBV6-5 to TRBJ2-3; D ambiguous. This CDR3 contains 13 residues. Germline values: CDR1 MNHEY, CDR2 SVGAGI. Between the trimmed V and J ends, which lost 11 bases and 7 bases, there was a span of 19 bases. The CDR3 is CAVSNLLANTQYL. The DNA for the CDR3 is TGTGCCGTTAGTAACCTACTGGCAAATACGCAGTATCTT.

Turning to this clonotype: The junction shows a germline mismatch at one end, possibly a read error. The chain recombines TRBV6-5 with TRBJ1-1, with 7 positions matching TRBD1. CDR3 length: 13 amino acids. The germline gives CDR1 MNHEY, CDR2 SVGAGI. CDR3 nucleotides: TGTGCCGGCAGCCCTCCAAGGGGGCGGAGAGCTTTCTTT. It encodes CAGSPPRGRRAFF.

Comments on this clonotype: A much larger clone lies a single base off, so this may be a read error. This rearrangement joins TRBV6-5 to TRBJ2-7; either TRBD1 or TRBD2 may supply D (5 bases each). The CDR3 runs 15 residues. In germline, CDR1 is MNHEY, CDR2 SVGAGI. Written as DNA, the CDR3 is TGTGCCAGCAGTTACGAATCGGGGCGTACCTACGAGCGGTACTTC. It codes for CASSYESGRTYERYF.

About this clonotype itself: A read error may produce the germline difference seen at one junction end. The chain links TRBV11-2 to TRBJ2-1, with D unclear. CDR1 SGHAT and CDR2 FQNNGV come from the germline V gene. This CDR3 region has 17 residues. CDR3 DNA: TGTGCCGGCAGCTTTACCCCACTGAAGAACTCCTACAATGAGCAGTCCTTC. It is translated as CAGSFTPLKNSYNEQSF.

With regard to this clonotype: A junction boundary mismatches the germline segment, possibly from a read error. This chain joins TRBV6-5 and TRBJ2-1; 12 bases match TRBD2. Germline V lookup: CDR1 MNHEY, CDR2 SVGAGI. The CDR3 loop spans 21 amino acids. The CDR3 DNA sequence: TGTTCCAGCAGTTACTCGAGGGGTTTAAGGACTAGCGGGATTAGTCCCAATGGGCAGTTCTTC. Its protein product is CSSSYSRGLRTSGISPNGQFF.

Note on this clonotype: One end of the junction fails to match germline, which may point to a read error. V gene TRBV6-2 or TRBV6-3 combines with J gene TRBJ2-6; possibly TRBD1 for D (6 bases). The CDR3 is 17 amino acids. Germline V lookup: CDR1 MNHEY, CDR2 SVGEGT. In DNA, the CDR3 is TGTGCCAGCACCCCAATTACGCCTAGCTCAGGGGCCAAGGTCCTGGCTTTC. Protein: CASTPITPSSGAKVLAF.

This clonotype was recorded at least ten times. The rearrangement links TRBV6-5 to TRBJ2-3; D is unclear. The germline gives CDR1 MNHEY, CDR2 SVGAGI. The CDR3 sequence is 14 residues long. Trimming took 6 bases from V and 7 from J, leaving 17 bases between them. The CDR3 DNA sequence: TGTGCCAGCAGCCAAACCGCGACCCGTCATACGCAGTATTTT. This encodes CASSQTATRHTQYF.

This clonotype was seen a single time. A read error may be the cause here, since a much bigger clone is one base away. The chain employs TRBV7-9 and TRBJ1-1; tentative D call: TRBD1 (6 bases). Germline lookup yields CDR1 SEHNR and CDR2 FQNEAQ (reference sequence). Between the trimmed V and J ends, which lost 5 bases and 4 bases, there was a span of 11 bases. The CDR3 is 13 amino acids. The DNA of the CDR3 is TGTGCCAGCAGCCCGTACAGGGTCACTGAAGCTTTCTTT. This gives the protein CASSPYRVTEAFF.

To note about this clonotype: Mismatch with germline at one junction end may stem from a read error. The chain employs TRBV11-2 and TRBJ1-1; D perhaps matches TRBD1 (5 bases). Looked up from germline, CDR1 is SGHAT and CDR2 is FQNNGV. The CDR3 has 15 amino acids. The CDR3 region is CARSLPTGQGTEVFF. CDR3 coding DNA: TGTGCCAGGAGCCTCCCTACAGGTCAAGGGACTGAAGTTTTCTTT.

This chain links TRBV7-8 with TRBJ2-7; 11 nucleotides match TRBD1. Per the germline V gene, CDR1 is SGHVS and CDR2 is FQNEAQ. V shed 5 bases and J 9 bases; nucleotides not matched to a gene: 12. The CDR3 spans 15 residues. CDR3 DNA: TGTGCCAGCAGCGTAGGACAGGGGGCGATGGGGAGGCAGTACTTC. Translation: CASSVGQGAMGRQYF. Supplemented by reference TRBV7-8 and TRBJ2-7, the full variable domain reads GAGVSQSPRYKVAKRGQDVALRCDPISGHVSLFWYQQALGQGPEFLTYFQNEAQLDKSGLPSDRFFAERPEGSVSTLKIQRTQQEDSAVYLCASSVGQGAMGRQYFGPGTRLTVT.

Concerning this clonotype itself: The germline gene is not matched at one end of the junction; a read error may be the cause. This rearrangement joins TRBV7-3 to TRBJ2-7; TRBD1 matches at 8 bases. The CDR3 sequence is 14 residues long. Germline lookup yields CDR1 SGHTA and CDR2 FQGTGA. The chain's CDR3 is CTSSPGTGGDEQYF. The CDR3 DNA reads TGTACCAGCAGCCCGGGGACAGGTGGGGACGAGCAGTACTTC.

This clonotype was counted ten times or more. This chain links TRBV6-6 with TRBJ2-1; 12 nucleotides line up with TRBD2. The J segment lost 2 bases and the V segment lost 3 bases, leaving 5 bases of the junction unmatched. CDR1 MNHNY and CDR2 SVGAGI come from the germline V gene (reference sequence). This CDR3 region has 17 residues. CDR3: CASSYPTSGGPYNEQFF. Written as DNA, the CDR3 is TGTGCCAGCAGTTATCCGACTAGCGGGGGTCCCTACAATGAGCAGTTCTTC.

With regard to this clonotype: This sequence may be a read error, since a much larger clone differs from it by one base. The chain recombines TRBV7-9 with TRBJ2-1; TRBD1 might be the D (7 bases). The CDR3 loop spans 16 amino acids. CDR1 is SEHNR and CDR2 is FQNEAQ in the germline V gene (reference sequence). The CDR3 DNA follows: TGTGCCAGCAGCTTACGGGGGACAGAAGGGTACAATGAGCGGTTCTTC. Protein sequence: CASSLRGTEGYNERFF. The full variable domain, completed using reference TRBV7-9 and TRBJ2-1, is DTGVSQNPRHKITKRGQNVTFRCDPISEHNRLYWYRQTLGQGPEFLTYFQNEAQLEKSRLLSDRFSAERPKGSFSTLEIQRTEQGDSAMYLCASSLRGTEGYNERFFGPGTRLTVL.

Worth noting for this clonotype: At one end, the junction sequence differs from germline, possibly due to a read error. V gene TRBV11-2 combines with J gene TRBJ1-1, with a possible D match to TRBD1 (5 bases). The CDR3 loop spans 15 amino acids. Germline V lookup: CDR1 SGHAT, CDR2 FQNNGV. The CDR3 region has the DNA TGTGCGAGCAGCCCCGGGACGGGAGTGGTCACTGGAGCTTTCTTT. It encodes CASSPGTGVVTGAFF. Full variable domain (missing parts from reference TRBV11-2 and TRBJ1-1): EAGVAQSPRYKIIEKRQSVAFWCNPISGHATLYWYQQILGQGPKLLIQFQNNGVVDDSQLPKDRFSAERLKGVDSTLKIQPAKLEDSAVYLCASSPGTGVVTGAFFGQGTRLTVV.

Concerning this clonotype: This CDR3 fails to terminate in the conserved phenylalanine or tryptophan, so it likely reflects a read error. The genes are TRBV4-1 and TRBJ2-5, with D perhaps matching TRBD1 or TRBD2 (5 bases each). CDR3 length: 13 amino acids. From germline, CDR1 is MGHRA and CDR2 YSYEKL. V shed 7 bases and J shed 9 bases, with 18 bases lying between them. The DNA of the CDR3 is TGCGCCAGCAACTTCCGGACAATGGGGGCCCAGTACATC. Protein sequence: CASNFRTMGAQYI.

Note on this clonotype: The conserved phenylalanine or tryptophan normally closing the CDR3 is absent here, so this likely arose from a read error. The chain uses TRBV5-5 and TRBJ2-1; the D is unclear. The V end was cut by 0 bases, the J end by 3 bases, with 13 bases between. Germline V gives CDR1 SGHKS, CDR2 YYEKEE (reference sequence). This CDR3 region has 16 residues. The CDR3 DNA is TGTGCCAGCAGCTTGGATACCCAACGCAACTACAATGAGCAGTTCTCC. Translation gives CASSLDTQRNYNEQFS.

As regards this clonotype: Since no conserved phenylalanine or tryptophan closes the CDR3, a read error is the likely cause. Because the CDR3's place on the DNA is in doubt, the DNA is left out and the CDR3 is given as listed by TCRdb. This chain joins TRBV29-1 and TRBJ1-2; the D segment call TRBD1 is taken from the table without a DNA check. CDR1 and CDR2 from the germline V gene are SQVTM and ANQGSEA. 13 amino acids form the CDR3, both terminal residues included. The CDR3 sequence: CSVLGGGTYGHTS.

This clonotype has only a few counts. Just one base apart from a much larger clone, this may be a read error. CDR3 residues: CAGRIYSNQPQHF. As DNA, the CDR3 is TGTGCCGGCCGTATTTATAGCAATCAGCCCCAGCATTTT. V is TRBV28 and J is TRBJ1-5; no reliable D call. Germline V gene data show CDR1 as MDHEN and CDR2 as SYDVKM. V was trimmed by 11 bases and J by 0 bases, leaving 11 bases between them. CDR3 size: 13 residues. The whole variable domain, remainder taken from reference TRBV28 and TRBJ1-5, is DVKVTQSSRYLVKRTGEKVFLECVQDMDHENMFWYRQDPGLGLRLIYFSYDVKMKEKGDIPEGYSVSREKKERFSLILESASTNQTSMYLCAGRIYSNQPQHFGDGTRLSIL.

A remark on this clonotype: With a much larger clone just one base away, this may be a read error. This chain uses TRBV30 with TRBJ1-4; D is unresolved. The CDR3 covers 14 residues. Per the germline V gene, CDR1 is GTSNPN and CDR2 is SVGIG (reference sequence). The CDR3 DNA follows: TGTGCCTGGAGTGCGGACGTAAGAAATGAAAAACCGTTTTTT. It encodes CAWSADVRNEKPFF.

The chain couples TRBV4-2 to TRBJ2-1; possibly TRBD2 for D (6 bases). The germline V and J ends were trimmed by 0 bases and 16 bases, with 25 bases remaining between them. The CDR3 extends over 16 amino acids. CDR1 and CDR2 from the germline V gene are LGHNA and YNFKEQ. This chain's CDR3 is CASSQDVEGAYNEDFF. The CDR3 region has the DNA TGTGCCAGCAGCCAAGATGTGGAGGGAGCCTACAATGAGGATTTCTTC.

For this clonotype: A much larger clone differs from this one at a single base, so this may be a read error. The V and J genes are TRBV5-1 and TRBJ1-4, with 9 nucleotides matching TRBD1. Germline V CDR1 and CDR2: SGHRS, YFSETQ. The CDR3 sequence is 17 residues long. CDR3: CASSLGQGGATNEELFF. Here the CDR3 DNA reads TGCGCCAGCAGCTTGGGACAGGGGGGCGCAACTAATGAAGAACTGTTTTTT.

The genes are TRBV11-3 and TRBJ2-2, with a weak D call TRBD2 (7 bases). Germline assignment: CDR1 SGHNT and CDR2 YENEEA. The CDR3 is 18 amino acids. The CDR3, as DNA: TGTTCCAACAGCTTAGATCTACGGGGGGCCTTAATCACCGGGGAGCTGTTTTTT. Its protein product is CSNSLDLRGALITGELFF.

The CDR3 DNA reads as TGTGCCAGCAGTGAAGAAGTAAGCGAGAGGTCTAGCGCCAAAAACATTCAGTACTTC. This codes for CASSEEVSERSSAKNIQYF. This chain uses TRBV6-1 with TRBJ2-4; possibly TRBD2 for D (5 bases). The germline V gene encodes CDR1 MNHNS and CDR2 SASEGT. Trimming pared 1 base from V and 1 base from J, leaving 20 bases between. This CDR3 contains 19 residues.

Details on this clonotype: The conserved phenylalanine or tryptophan is not found at the CDR3 terminus, so this likely reflects a read error. The J gene is TRBJ2-2, the V gene TRBV11-2, with D possibly called TRBD1 or TRBD2 (6 bases each). V was cut by 8 bases and J by 6 bases, with 22 bases left in between. The CDR3 length is 16 residues. Germline lookup yields CDR1 SGHAT and CDR2 FQNNGV. This CDR3 is CASGTLTGGSSGELFV. The CDR3 bases are TGTGCCAGCGGCACCTTGACAGGAGGGTCGTCCGGGGAGCTGTTTGTT.